The rows below give T cell receptor beta chains drawn from one sample of a study of cytomegalovirus exposure and HLA in healthy donors. TCRdb's table, derived via immunoSEQ multiplex PCR, lists solely in-frame clones and lacks some. The sample comprises under 150,000 clones, roughly four fifths of which are singletons, and roughly 2% rests with the top ten. Sequenced input: PBMCs. The origin of the receptors is a man aged 18 to 29 in good health and CMV-seronegative. CDR3s include the opening cysteine and the closing phenylalanine or tryptophan. The D gene is left open where the match is weak. Clone sizes are given selectively: once, few, many, or a class where the clone is expanded.

j_call	v_call	clone_size	d_call	cdr3_aa	cdr3_nt
TRBJ2-2	TRBV19	once	TRBD2	CASSMTSLAGVAGELFF	TGTGCCAGTAGTATGACCTCACTAGCGGGGGTTGCCGGGGAGCTGTTTTTT
TRBJ1-1	TRBV7-3	-	TRBD1	CASSLIPRGTGGTEAFF	TGTGCCAGCAGCTTAATCCCGCGGGGGACAGGGGGCACTGAAGCTTTCTTT
TRBJ1-2	TRBV18	few	TRBD1	CASSPLGQGKTYGYTF	TGTGCCAGCTCACCATTAGGACAGGGAAAAACATATGGCTACACCTTC
TRBJ2-7	TRBV19	-	-	CASSLSPGESYEQYF	TGTGCCAGTAGTCTAAGCCCAGGGGAATCCTACGAGCAGTACTTC
TRBJ2-3	TRBV5-1	-	TRBD2	CASSPRLAGGPDTQYF	TGCGCCAGCAGCCCAAGACTAGCGGGGGGGCCTGATACGCAGTATTTT
TRBJ1-1	TRBV6-5	-	-	CASSYSIDRKAFF	TGTGCCAGCAGTTACTCCATAGACAGAAAAGCTTTCTTT
TRBJ1-5	TRBV19	-	-	CASSARDSNQPQHF	TGTGCCAGTTCTGCTAGAGATAGCAATCAGCCCCAGCATTTT
TRBJ1-1	TRBV5-1	-	TRBD1	CASSPGQGVVLNTEAFF	TGCGCCAGCAGCCCGGGACAGGGGGTGGTATTGAACACTGAAGCTTTCTTT
TRBJ2-1	TRBV6-5	-	-	CASSYYRGIDEQFF	TGTGCCAGCAGTTACTACCGAGGGATCGATGAGCAGTTCTTC
TRBJ2-7	TRBV6-5	-	-	CASNPIVAGTYEQYF	TGTGCCAGCAACCCTATTGTGGCGGGAACCTACGAGCAGTACTTC
TRBJ1-3	TRBV5-1	few	TRBD1	CASSLGGGGNTIYF	TGCGCCAGCAGCTTAGGGGGCGGCGGAAACACCATATATTTT
TRBJ1-2	TRBV4-2	-	TRBD1	CASSQGTGRYTF	TGTGCCAGCAGCCAGGGGACAGGGCGATACACCTTC
TRBJ2-5	TRBV5-4	-	TRBD2	CASSTRGVGETQYF	TGTGCCAGCAGTACCCGGGGGGTGGGAGAGACCCAGTACTTC
TRBJ1-1	TRBV2	-	TRBD1	CASSVWDRVVTEAFF	TGTGCCAGCAGTGTTTGGGACAGGGTTGTCACTGAAGCTTTCTTT
TRBJ1-6	TRBV4-1	-	-	CASSLGQGAWNSPLHF	TGCGCCAGCAGCCTCGGTCAAGGGGCATGGAATTCACCCCTCCACTTT
TRBJ2-1	TRBV7-2	-	TRBD2	CASLLAVENEQFF	TGTGCCAGCCTTCTAGCGGTCGAAAATGAGCAGTTCTTC
TRBJ1-1	TRBV2	-	TRBD1	CASTRFPGQGNTEAFF	TGTGCCAGCACTAGATTCCCGGGACAGGGGAACACTGAAGCTTTCTTT
TRBJ1-3	TRBV7-9	-	TRBD1	CASSASAGGAGNTIYF	TGTGCCAGCAGCGCTAGTGCAGGGGGTGCTGGAAACACCATATATTTT
TRBJ1-4	TRBV4-2	-	-	CASSQEAKALGEKLFF	TGTGCCAGCAGCCAAGAGGCCAAGGCCCTCGGGGAAAAACTGTTTTTT
TRBJ2-3	TRBV5-4	-	TRBD1	CASSVKTGSDTQYF	TGTGCCAGCAGCGTAAAGACAGGGTCAGATACGCAGTATTTT
TRBJ2-1	TRBV9	-	TRBD2	CASSVDRGGYNEQFF	TGTGCCAGCAGCGTAGATCGGGGGGGCTACAATGAGCAGTTCTTC
TRBJ1-2	TRBV4-1	-	TRBD1	CASSQDRTGRPYGYTF	TGCGCCAGCAGCCAAGACCGGACAGGGAGGCCTTATGGCTACACCTTC
TRBJ1-6	TRBV9	-	-	CASSVATSGGGPLHF	TGTGCCAGCAGCGTAGCTACGAGCGGGGGTGGGCCCCTCCACTTT
TRBJ2-2	TRBV5-8	-	TRBD1	CASSSGTGANTGELFF	TGTGCCAGCAGCTCCGGGACAGGGGCGAACACCGGGGAGCTGTTTTTT
TRBJ1-2	TRBV11-2	-	-	CASSSPGHLNYGYTF	TGTGCCAGCAGCTCGCCGGGACATCTCAACTATGGCTACACCTTC
TRBJ2-3	TRBV5-6	-	TRBD2	CASSPGLAGGRDTQYF	TGTGCCAGCAGCCCCGGACTAGCGGGGGGGCGGGATACGCAGTATTTT
TRBJ2-2	TRBV11-2	-	TRBD2	CATGGGTNTGELFF	TGTGCCACCGGGGGGGGCACGAACACCGGGGAGCTGTTTTTT
TRBJ1-6	TRBV15	-	-	CATSRERGKDSPLHF	TGTGCCACCAGCAGAGAGCGGGGTAAAGATTCACCCCTCCACTTT
TRBJ1-1	TRBV12-2	once	-	CASRLGTGTEAFF	TGTGCAAGTCGCTTAGGGACAGGGACTGAAGCTTTCTTT
TRBJ2-2	TRBV9	-	-	CASSPRPGTGELFF	TGTGCCAGCAGCCCTCGACCCGGGACCGGGGAGCTGTTTTTT
TRBJ2-7	TRBV27	-	-	CASRYVGVAAVSYEQYF	TGTGCCAGCAGGTATGTCGGGGTAGCGGCGGTCTCCTACGAGCAGTACTTC
TRBJ1-6	TRBV9	-	TRBD1	CASSVEQGNSPLHF	TGTGCCAGCAGCGTAGAACAGGGGAATTCACCCCTCCACTTT
TRBJ2-1	TRBV9	few	-	CASSVPIDNEQFF	TGTGCCAGCAGCGTACCAATAGACAATGAGCAGTTCTTC
TRBJ2-2	TRBV9	-	TRBD2	CASSVALAGGPGTGELFF	TGTGCCAGCAGCGTAGCGCTAGCGGGGGGGCCCGGCACCGGGGAGCTGTTTTTT
TRBJ2-7	TRBV6-1	-	-	CASSDIAGGLDEQYF	TGTGCCAGCAGTGATATCGCAGGGGGACTGGACGAGCAGTACTTC
TRBJ2-7	TRBV18	-	-	CASSPLEYEQYF	TGTGCCAGCTCACCTCTAGAATACGAGCAGTACTTC
TRBJ2-7	TRBV7-8	-	TRBD2	CASSPIPRGFYEQYF	TGTGCCAGCAGCCCCATTCCGCGGGGGTTCTACGAGCAGTACTTC
TRBJ1-1	TRBV5-1	-	-	CASSGGLGNTEAFF	TGCGCCAGCAGCGGGGGCCTCGGGAACACTGAAGCTTTCTTT
TRBJ2-1	TRBV18	-	-	CASSPLGRGNEQFF	TGTGCCAGCTCACCACTAGGAAGAGGGAATGAGCAGTTCTTC
TRBJ2-1	TRBV7-9	-	TRBD2	CSSTRPSGRTAYEQFF	TGTTCCAGCACCCGCCCTAGCGGGCGAACCGCTTATGAGCAGTTCTTC
TRBJ2-7	TRBV6-1	once	-	CASQFSRTPPYEQYF	TGTGCCAGCCAATTTTCTAGAACGCCTCCCTACGAGCAGTACTTC
TRBJ1-3	TRBV7-9	-	-	CASSHTGSGNTIYF	TGTGCCAGCAGCCACACAGGATCTGGAAACACCATATATTTT